The next 20 T cell receptor beta chains were all read from a single sample in a study of T cells in Graves' hyperthyroidism and ophthalmopathy. RNA transcripts provided the source from which TCR beta CDR3 regions were amplified. The study used the HTBI primer set for a first-round RT-PCR of the TCR CDR3. TCRdb reprocessed the multiplex PCR reads via MiXCR and lists one record per CDR3 protein. The top ten hold 11% of the sample, which has roughly 380,000 distinct CDR3 sequences, roughly 13% seen once. The sample comprised blood. Every receptor here comes from a woman in her sixties or seventies with Graves' hyperthyroidism.

This clonotype has more than one count but fewer than ten. Given a much more abundant clone one base away, this may be a read error. The V gene is TRBV12-3 or TRBV12-4, the J gene TRBJ1-1; the D is unclear. The ends were cut back, 4 bases at V and 6 bases at J, with 21 bases in the middle. The CDR3 loop spans 16 amino acids. The chain's CDR3 is CASSSNPGTEVAEAFF. The CDR3 nucleotides read TGTGCCAGCAGTTCAAACCCGGGAACCGAAGTCGCTGAAGCTTTCTTT.

This clonotype was counted many times. The V call is TRBV29-1, the J call TRBJ2-5; D may be TRBD1 or TRBD2 (6 bases each). Trimming took off 5 bases at V and 1 base at J, with 14 bases between the two ends. Germline CDR1 SQVTM, CDR2 ANQGSEA. The CDR3 has 14 residues. CDR3 region: CSVLGGHSQETQYF. DNA for the CDR3: TGCAGCGTTCTGGGGGGACACTCCCAAGAGACCCAGTACTTC.

This clonotype was counted many times. V and J are TRBV20-1 and TRBJ1-2, with D maybe TRBD1 (5 bases). CDR1 is DFQATT, CDR2 SNEGSKA, per germline (reference sequence). The CDR3 runs 15 residues. V was cut by 1 base and J by 8 bases, with 20 bases left in between. This CDR3 is CSARAGTTPDRGYTF. CDR3 coding DNA: TGCAGTGCTAGAGCCGGGACGACCCCCGATAGGGGCTACACCTTC.

Many counts were recorded for this clonotype. This sequence joins TRBV7-2 and TRBJ2-1, with 7 bases lining up with TRBD2. The V gene end was trimmed by 5 bases and the J gene end by 3 bases; junction bases not matched to a gene: 7. The CDR3 sequence is 15 residues long. Germline CDR1 and CDR2: SGHTA and FQGNSA. Here the CDR3 reads CASSLAGRDYNEQFF. Written as DNA, the CDR3 is TGTGCCAGCAGCCTCGCGGGGAGGGACTACAATGAGCAGTTCTTC.

The chain recombines TRBV9 with TRBJ2-3; 7 bases align to TRBD2. The length of the CDR3 is 15 residues. Unmatched junction bases numbered 8, after V lost 5 bases and J lost 2 bases. The germline gives CDR1 SGDLS, CDR2 YYNGEE. The CDR3 DNA is TGTGCCAGCAGACAAGCGGGAACGACCACAGATACGCAGTATTTT. Protein product: CASRQAGTTTDTQYF.

This chain connects TRBV6-1 to TRBJ1-5, with TRBD1 matching over 7 bases. Germline lookup yields CDR1 MNHNS and CDR2 SASEGT. V was pared by 7 bases and J by 3 bases, with 6 bases of the junction left unmatched. The length of the CDR3 is 14 residues. The CDR3 protein is CASKPGQSNQPQHF. CDR3 in DNA: TGTGCCAGCAAACCGGGACAGTCCAATCAGCCCCAGCATTTT.

This clonotype was recorded at least ten times. The rearrangement joins TRBV28 to TRBJ2-7; the D is unclear. Trimming stripped 5 bases from V and 5 bases from J, with 10 bases between. This CDR3 spans 12 amino acids. Germline CDR1 and CDR2: MDHEN and SYDVKM. CDR3 protein: CASSPRRHEQYF. CDR3 in DNA: TGTGCCAGCAGTCCCCGAAGGCACGAGCAGTACTTC.

This clonotype was seen ten or more times. The chain employs TRBV30 and TRBJ2-1; D gene ambiguous. V was shortened by 2 bases and J by 8 bases, with 7 bases between the two germline ends. Germline V gene lookup returns CDR1 GTSNPN and CDR2 SVGIG (reference sequence). CDR3 length equals 11 residues. The CDR3 sequence: CAWSQQDEQFF. The CDR3 bases are TGTGCCTGGAGTCAGCAGGATGAGCAGTTCTTC.

The chain uses TRBV12-5 and TRBJ2-7; no definite D call. V lost 6 bases and J 3 bases, leaving 6 bases between the germline ends. CDR3 length equals 11 residues. Germline CDR1 LGHNT, CDR2 FRNRAP. CDR3 DNA sequence: TGTGCTAGTGGACACAACTACGAGCAGTACTTC. Protein: CASGHNYEQYF.

This clonotype appeared many times. The chain is built from TRBV12-3 or TRBV12-4 and TRBJ2-1, with TRBD1 identical over 7 bases. The V segment lost 5 bases and the J segment 5 bases; nucleotides outside the gene matches: 9. CDR3 length: 15 amino acids. In DNA form, the CDR3 reads TGTGCCAGCAGTGCCTTCGCGACAGGGAACAATGAGCAGTTCTTC. Its protein is CASSAFATGNNEQFF.

Concerning this clonotype: A clone one base away is much larger, so this may be a read error. The rearrangement links TRBV27 to TRBJ1-5, with 7 bases lining up with TRBD1. Germline CDR1 reads MNHEY; CDR2 reads SMNVEV (reference sequence). The CDR3 covers 15 residues. The DNA of the CDR3 is TGTGCCAGCAGGGTGGGGGGGGCAGGGGGTCAGCCCCGGCATTTT. As protein: CASRVGGAGGQPRHF.

The sample holds many counts of this clonotype. V usage is TRBV10-3 and J usage is TRBJ1-2, with D perhaps TRBD1 (5 bases). The CDR3 runs to 14 residues. Germline V CDR1 and CDR2: ENHRY, SYGVKD. Trimming cost V 8 bases and J 4 bases, with 17 bases left between them. The CDR3 protein is CAIFNTGTSYGYTF. The CDR3 region has the DNA TGTGCCATCTTCAACACCGGGACCTCCTATGGCTACACCTTC.

The chain employs TRBV6-6 and TRBJ2-5, with 12 positions matching TRBD2. The V and J ends lost 2 bases and 3 bases, in that order; junction bases with no gene match: 4. The germline gives CDR1 MNHNY, CDR2 SVGAGI (reference sequence). The CDR3 totals 16 residues. The CDR3 here is CASSYLRLAGEETQYF. CDR3 bases: TGTGCCAGCAGTTACCTTCGACTAGCGGGAGAAGAGACCCAGTACTTC.

V gene TRBV5-1 combines with J gene TRBJ2-2; D is ambiguous. V lost 3 bases and J lost 2, with 8 bases in between. The CDR3 spans 14 residues. Germline V gives CDR1 SGHRS, CDR2 YFSETQ. In DNA form, the CDR3 reads TGCGCCAGCAGCTCGAGAGCCAACACCGGGGAGCTGTTTTTT. Its translation: CASSSRANTGELFF.

This clonotype occurred many times. CDR3 nucleotide sequence: TGTGCCTGGACCCGGGACTGGACCTACAATGAGCAGTTCTTC. Protein product: CAWTRDWTYNEQFF. V usage is TRBV30 and J usage is TRBJ2-1, with D tentatively TRBD2 (6 bases). Germline V gene data show CDR1 as GTSNPN and CDR2 as SVGIG (reference sequence). This CDR3 has 14 residues. V was shortened by 4 bases and J by 2 bases, with 12 bases between the two germline ends.

This clonotype was counted at least ten times. The chain has TRBV27 and TRBJ1-5; D is perhaps TRBD1 (5 bases). V lost 5 bases and J lost 7, with 12 bases in between. In germline, CDR1 is MNHEY, CDR2 SMNVEV (reference sequence). The CDR3 totals 13 residues. The CDR3 loop is CASSIGARQPQHF. The CDR3 DNA is TGTGCCAGCAGTATAGGGGCGAGGCAGCCCCAGCATTTT.

This clonotype was detected ten times or more. This chain links TRBV12-3 or TRBV12-4 with TRBJ1-2; 8 positions agree with TRBD1. This CDR3 has 16 amino acids. The trim removed 0 bases at V and 1 base at J, leaving 4 bases unmatched. Here the CDR3 DNA reads TGTGCCAGCAGTTTAGCAGCGACAGGGGATAACTATGGCTACACCTTC. This sequence encodes CASSLAATGDNYGYTF.

This clonotype was recorded at least ten times. The rearrangement links TRBV11-3 to TRBJ2-7; TRBD2 matches 10 bases. The CDR3 is made up of 18 amino acids. Per germline, CDR1 SGHNT and CDR2 YENEEA. The V and J ends lost 5 bases and 2 bases, in that order; junction bases with no gene match: 15. CDR3: CASSPRGLADMFTYEQYF. The CDR3 DNA is TGTGCCAGCAGCCCCCGAGGACTAGCGGATATGTTTACCTACGAGCAGTACTTC.

The chain employs TRBV25-1 and TRBJ2-1, with TRBD2 matching over 8 bases. Germline values: CDR1 MGHDK, CDR2 SYGVNS. After removal of 4 bases from V and 4 bases from J, the junction contained 27 bases not matched to a gene. This CDR3 contains 22 residues. CDR3 loop: CASSVVLRVGPRRGGAYNEQFF. The CDR3 region has the DNA TGTGCCAGCAGTGTAGTGCTGAGGGTCGGCCCCCGTCGGGGGGGGGCTTACAATGAGCAGTTCTTC.

This clonotype was seen repeatedly, ten times or more. J is TRBJ2-3 and V is TRBV2; the D gene is possibly TRBD2 (6 bases). Germline lookup yields CDR1 SNHLY and CDR2 FYNNEI. Trimming removed 3 bases from V and 2 bases from J, with 15 bases in between. The CDR3 extends over 16 amino acids. Here the CDR3 reads CASSDEAGSFTDTQYF. CDR3 coding DNA: TGTGCCAGCAGTGATGAGGCGGGGAGTTTCACAGATACGCAGTATTTT.